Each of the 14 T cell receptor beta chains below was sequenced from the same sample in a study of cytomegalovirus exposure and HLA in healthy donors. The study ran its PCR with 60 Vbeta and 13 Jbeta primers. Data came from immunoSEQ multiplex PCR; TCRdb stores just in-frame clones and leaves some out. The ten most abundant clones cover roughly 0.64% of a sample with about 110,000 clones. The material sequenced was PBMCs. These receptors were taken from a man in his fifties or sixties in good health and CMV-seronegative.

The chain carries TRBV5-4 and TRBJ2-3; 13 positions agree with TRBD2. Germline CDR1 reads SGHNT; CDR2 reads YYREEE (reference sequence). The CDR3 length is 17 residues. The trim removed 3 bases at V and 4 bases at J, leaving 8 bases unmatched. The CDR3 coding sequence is TGTGCCAGCAGCTCGGGGACTAGCGGGGAATGGGCAGATACGCAGTATTTT. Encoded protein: CASSSGTSGEWADTQYF.

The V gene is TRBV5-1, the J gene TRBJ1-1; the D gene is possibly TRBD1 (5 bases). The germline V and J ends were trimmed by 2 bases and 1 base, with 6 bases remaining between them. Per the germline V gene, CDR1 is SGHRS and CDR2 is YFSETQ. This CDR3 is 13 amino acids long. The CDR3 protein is CASSFGGNTEAFF. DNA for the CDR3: TGCGCCAGCAGCTTCGGGGGGAACACTGAAGCTTTCTTT.

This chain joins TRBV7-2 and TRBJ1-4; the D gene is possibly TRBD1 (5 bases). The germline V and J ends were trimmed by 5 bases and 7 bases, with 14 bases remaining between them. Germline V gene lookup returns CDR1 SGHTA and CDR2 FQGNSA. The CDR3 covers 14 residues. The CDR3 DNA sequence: TGTGCCAGCAGCCCCGGGGGGAGGGTTGAAAAACTGTTTTTT. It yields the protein CASSPGGRVEKLFF.

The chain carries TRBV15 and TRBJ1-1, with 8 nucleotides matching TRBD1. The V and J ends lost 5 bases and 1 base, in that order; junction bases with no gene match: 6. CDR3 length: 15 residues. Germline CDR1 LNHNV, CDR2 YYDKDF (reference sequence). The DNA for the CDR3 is TGTGCCACCAGCTGGGGGGACAGGCCGAACACTGAAGCTTTCTTT. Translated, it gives CATSWGDRPNTEAFF.

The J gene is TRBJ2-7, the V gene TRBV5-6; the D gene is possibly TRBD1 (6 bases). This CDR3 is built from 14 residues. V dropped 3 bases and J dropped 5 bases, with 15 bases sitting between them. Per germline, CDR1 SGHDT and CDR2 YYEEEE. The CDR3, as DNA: TGTGCCAGCAGCTCAGGGGCAGGTCGTGACGAGCAGTACTTC. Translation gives CASSSGAGRDEQYF.

The CDR3: CASSLGGYNEKLFF. The CDR3 DNA sequence: TGTGCCAGCAGCTTGGGGGGCTACAATGAAAAACTGTTTTTT. The chain employs TRBV5-4 and TRBJ1-4, with a tentative D call TRBD1 (5 bases). There are 14 residues in the CDR3. The V end lost 0 bases, the J end lost 5 bases, and 8 bases lay between the germline ends. Germline CDR1 is SGHNT and CDR2 is YYREEE (reference sequence).

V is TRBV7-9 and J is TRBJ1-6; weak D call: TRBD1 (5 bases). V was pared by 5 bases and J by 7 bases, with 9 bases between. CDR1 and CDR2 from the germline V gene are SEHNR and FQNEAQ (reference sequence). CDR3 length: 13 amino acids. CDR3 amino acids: CASSGGSNSPLHF. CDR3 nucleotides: TGTGCCAGCAGCGGGGGGAGCAATTCACCCCTCCACTTT.

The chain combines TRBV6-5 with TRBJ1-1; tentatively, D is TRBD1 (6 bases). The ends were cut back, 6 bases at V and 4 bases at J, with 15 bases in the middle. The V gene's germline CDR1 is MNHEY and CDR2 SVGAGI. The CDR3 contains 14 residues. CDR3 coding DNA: TGTGCCAGCAGCGCGACAGGTCTAGTCACTGAAGCTTTCTTT. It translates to CASSATGLVTEAFF.

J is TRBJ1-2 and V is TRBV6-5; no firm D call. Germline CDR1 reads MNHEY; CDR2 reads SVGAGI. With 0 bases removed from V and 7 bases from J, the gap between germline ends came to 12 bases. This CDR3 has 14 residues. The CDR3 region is CASSYSTLWAGYTF. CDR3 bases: TGTGCCAGCAGTTACTCGACCCTGTGGGCTGGCTACACCTTC.

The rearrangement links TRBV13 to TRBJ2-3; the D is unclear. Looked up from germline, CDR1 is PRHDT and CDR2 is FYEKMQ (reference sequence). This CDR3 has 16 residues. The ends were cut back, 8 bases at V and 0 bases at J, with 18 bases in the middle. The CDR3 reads CASHITRTTSTDTQYF. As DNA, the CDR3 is TGTGCCAGCCACATTACACGTACGACTAGCACAGATACGCAGTATTTT. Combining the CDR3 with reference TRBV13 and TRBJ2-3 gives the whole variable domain AAGVIQSPRHLIKEKRETATLKCYPIPRHDTVYWYQQGPGQDPQFLISFYEKMQSDKGSIPDRFSAQQFSDYHSELNMSSLELGDSALYFCASHITRTTSTDTQYFGPGTRLTVL.

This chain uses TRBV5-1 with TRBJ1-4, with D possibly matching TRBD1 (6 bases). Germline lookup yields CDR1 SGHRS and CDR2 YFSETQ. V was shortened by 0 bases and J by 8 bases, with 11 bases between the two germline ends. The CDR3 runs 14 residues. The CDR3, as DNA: TGCGCCAGCAGCTTGGGGGGGGGCGAGGAAAAACTGTTTTTT. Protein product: CASSLGGGEEKLFF.

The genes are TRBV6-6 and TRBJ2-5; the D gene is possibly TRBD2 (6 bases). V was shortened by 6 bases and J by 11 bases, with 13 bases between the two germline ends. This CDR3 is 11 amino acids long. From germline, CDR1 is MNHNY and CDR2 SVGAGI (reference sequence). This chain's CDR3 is CASSPLREQYF. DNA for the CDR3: TGTGCCAGCAGCCCCCTTCGGGAGCAGTACTTC.

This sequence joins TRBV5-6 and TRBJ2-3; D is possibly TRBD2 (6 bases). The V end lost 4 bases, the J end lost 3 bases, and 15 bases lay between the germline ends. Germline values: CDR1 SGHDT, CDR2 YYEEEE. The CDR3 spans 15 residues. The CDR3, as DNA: TGTGCCAGCAGCCCCAGGGCGGGATCGACAGATACGCAGTATTTT. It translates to CASSPRAGSTDTQYF.

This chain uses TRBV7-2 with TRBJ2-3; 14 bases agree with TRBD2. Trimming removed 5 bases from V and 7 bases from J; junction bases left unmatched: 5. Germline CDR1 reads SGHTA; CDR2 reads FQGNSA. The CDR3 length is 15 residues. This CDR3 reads CASSQTSGGANTQYF. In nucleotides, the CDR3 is TGTGCCAGCAGCCAGACTAGCGGGGGGGCAAATACGCAGTATTTT.